These 2 T cell receptor beta chains were sequenced from one sample in a study of blood T cell repertoires in COVID-19. Sequencing used immunoSEQ multiplex PCR; TCRdb keeps in-frame clones, though not all of them. The sample yields approximately 250,000 clones, 85% seen once. The sample comprised peripheral blood. These receptors were obtained from a man aged 45-65 years with COVID-19, enrolled during active disease.

The chain joins TRBV4-3 to TRBJ2-2; TRBD2 matches 13 bases. Germline loops: CDR1 LGHNA, CDR2 YSLEER. The trim removed 6 bases at V and 3 bases at J, leaving 4 bases unmatched. The CDR3 extends over 16 amino acids. For the CDR3, the DNA is TGCGCCAGCAGTCAGGGACTAGCGGGGTACACCGGGGAGCTGTTTTTT. Translation gives CASSQGLAGYTGELFF.

The chain has TRBV5-1 and TRBJ1-1, with 7 bases that match TRBD1. This CDR3 is built from 16 residues. Germline V gives CDR1 SGHRS, CDR2 YFSETQ. Germline trimming cut 0 bases from V and 5 bases from J; bases unmatched to any gene: 10. The CDR3 is CASSLDAGGGNTEAFF. The CDR3 DNA is TGCGCCAGCAGCTTGGATGCAGGGGGAGGAAATACTGAAGCTTTCTTT.